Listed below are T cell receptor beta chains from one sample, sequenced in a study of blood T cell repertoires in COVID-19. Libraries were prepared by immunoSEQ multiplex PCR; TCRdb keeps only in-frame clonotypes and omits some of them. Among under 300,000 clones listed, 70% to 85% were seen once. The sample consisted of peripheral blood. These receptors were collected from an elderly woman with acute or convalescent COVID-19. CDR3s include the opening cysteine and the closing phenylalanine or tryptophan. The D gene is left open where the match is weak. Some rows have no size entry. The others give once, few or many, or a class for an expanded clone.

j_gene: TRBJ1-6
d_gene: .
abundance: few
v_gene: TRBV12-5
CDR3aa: CASGYGSYNSPLHF
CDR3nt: TGTGCTAGTGGTTACGGCTCCTATAATTCACCCCTCCACTTT

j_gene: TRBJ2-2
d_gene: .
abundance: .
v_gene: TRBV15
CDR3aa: CATSREGAGLPGELFF
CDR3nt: TGTGCCACCAGCAGAGAAGGTGCGGGTCTCCCCGGGGAGCTGTTTTTT

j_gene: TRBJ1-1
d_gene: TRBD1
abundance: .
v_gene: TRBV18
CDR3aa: CASSMTGGPLNTEAFF
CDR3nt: TGTGCCAGCTCAATGACAGGGGGCCCACTGAACACTGAAGCTTTCTTT

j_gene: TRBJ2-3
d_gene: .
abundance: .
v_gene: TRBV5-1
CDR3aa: CASSPQGGGMTDTQYF
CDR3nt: TGCGCCAGCAGCCCCCAGGGAGGGGGGATGACAGATACGCAGTATTTT

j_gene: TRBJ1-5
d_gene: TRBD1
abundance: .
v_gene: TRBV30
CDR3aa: CAWSGTGAGQPQHF
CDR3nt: TGTGCCTGGAGTGGTACAGGGGCCGGGCAGCCCCAGCATTTT

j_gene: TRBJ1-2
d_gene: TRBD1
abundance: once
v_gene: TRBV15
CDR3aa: CATSTKKTGSYGYTF
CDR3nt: TGTGCCACCAGCACCAAAAAGACAGGGTCCTATGGCTACACCTTC

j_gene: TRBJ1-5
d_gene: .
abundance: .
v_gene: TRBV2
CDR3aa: CASSVGWRDQPQHF
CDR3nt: TGTGCCAGCAGCGTGGGTTGGCGGGATCAGCCCCAGCATTTT

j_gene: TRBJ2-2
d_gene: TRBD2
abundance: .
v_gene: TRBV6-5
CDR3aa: CATRGGDANTGELFF
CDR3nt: TGTGCCACCCGGGGAGGGGACGCGAACACCGGGGAGCTGTTTTTT

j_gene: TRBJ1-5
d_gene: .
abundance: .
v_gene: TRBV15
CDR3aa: CATSRDSLGGLGGKPQHF
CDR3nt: TGTGCCACCAGCAGAGATAGCTTAGGAGGGTTAGGCGGTAAGCCCCAGCATTTT

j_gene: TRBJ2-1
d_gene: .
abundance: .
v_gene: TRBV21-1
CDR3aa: CASTQGHGIERLKVCEQFF
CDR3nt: TGTGCCAGCACCCAAGGGCACGGGATTGAGAGGTTAAAGGTTTGTGAGCAGTTCTTC

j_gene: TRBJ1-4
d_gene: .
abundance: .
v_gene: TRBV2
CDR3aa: CASSVRGQTTNEKLFF
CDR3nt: TGTGCCAGCAGTGTCAGAGGACAGACAACTAATGAAAAACTGTTTTTT

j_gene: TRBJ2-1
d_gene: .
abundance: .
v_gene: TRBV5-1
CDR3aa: CASSSGQTYSEQFF
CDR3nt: TGCGCCAGCAGCTCGGGACAAACCTACAGTGAGCAGTTCTTC

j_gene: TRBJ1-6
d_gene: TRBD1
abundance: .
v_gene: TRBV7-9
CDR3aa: CASSSHLPTGGNSPLHF
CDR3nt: TGTGCCAGCAGCTCCCACCTCCCGACAGGGGGGAATTCACCCCTCCACTTT

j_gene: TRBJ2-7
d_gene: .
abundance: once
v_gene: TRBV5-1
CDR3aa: CASSGGQGNHEQYF
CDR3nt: TGCGCCAGCAGTGGTGGGCAGGGCAACCACGAGCAGTACTTC

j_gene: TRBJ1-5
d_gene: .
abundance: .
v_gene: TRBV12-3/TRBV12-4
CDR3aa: CASSSTGVQPQHF
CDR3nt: TGTGCCAGCAGCTCCACGGGGGTCCAGCCCCAGCATTTT

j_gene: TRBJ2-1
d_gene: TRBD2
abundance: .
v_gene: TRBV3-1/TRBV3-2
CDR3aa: CASSQALLAVNEQFF
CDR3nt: TGTGCCAGCAGCCAAGCCCTACTAGCGGTGAATGAGCAGTTCTTC

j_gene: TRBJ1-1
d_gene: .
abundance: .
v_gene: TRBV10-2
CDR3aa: CASRSPDRGEAFF
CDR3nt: TGCGCCAGCAGAAGCCCGGACAGAGGTGAAGCTTTCTTT

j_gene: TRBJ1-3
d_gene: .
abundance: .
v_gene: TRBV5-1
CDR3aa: CASSYAGQSSSGNTIYF
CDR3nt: TGCGCCAGCAGCTACGCTGGACAGTCGAGCTCTGGAAACACCATATATTTT

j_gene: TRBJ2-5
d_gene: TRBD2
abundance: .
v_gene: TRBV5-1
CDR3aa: CASSLARREGLETQYF
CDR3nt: TGCGCCAGCAGCTTGGCACGGCGGGAGGGCCTGGAGACCCAGTACTTC

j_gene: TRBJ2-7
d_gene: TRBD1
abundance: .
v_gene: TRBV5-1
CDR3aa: CASSLTTGVGIYEQYF
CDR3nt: TGCGCCAGCAGCTTGACGACAGGGGTGGGTATCTACGAGCAGTACTTC

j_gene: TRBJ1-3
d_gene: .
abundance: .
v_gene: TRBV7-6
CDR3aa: CASSLLQGSGNTIYF
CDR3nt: TGTGCCAGCAGCTTGCTACAGGGTAGTGGAAACACCATATATTTT